The sequence of this T cell receptor beta chain was determined in a study of blood T cells in healthy people across ages. The use of a sample-barcoded 5' primer and a J-beta primer mix characterized a second PCR of about 7 to 12 cycles. TCRdb processed the 5' RACE reads anew with MiXCR; each CDR3 protein has one entry. Of 700,000 to 950,000 distinct CDR3 sequences listed, about three fifths were seen once; the top ten hold 22%. Caucasian individuals from Russia who were healthy and aged roughly 6 to 95 acted as donors. Only a few counts were recorded for this clonotype. V lost 8 bases to trimming and J lost 11 bases, with 18 bases between them. Looked up from germline, CDR1 is MDHEN and CDR2 is SYDVKM. The CDR3 loop spans 12 amino acids.

The chain couples TRBV28 to TRBJ2-5, with no clear D. The source material was blood. The sequence was obtained from a man aged 25-45 years in good health. The CDR3 nucleotides read TGTGCCAGCGAAGGGTTGGTTCTAGAGCAGTACTTC. Its protein product is CASEGLVLEQYF.